These 17 T cell receptor beta chains share one sample of origin, sequenced in a study of blood T cell repertoires in COVID-19. The assay was immunoSEQ multiplex PCR, and TCRdb's table has in-frame clones only and misses some. This repertoire shows around 130,000 clones, roughly 90% found once; its top ten account for roughly 4.8%. The sample comprised peripheral blood. The receptors were gathered from a man aged 60 to 69 with COVID-19, enrolled during active disease.

A single count supports this clone. This sequence joins TRBV7-7 and TRBJ2-1; possible D gene TRBD2, 5 bases. This CDR3 comprises 13 residues. Germline values: CDR1 SSHAT, CDR2 FNYEAQ (reference sequence). V lost 3 bases and J lost 5, with 8 bases in between. CDR3 loop: CASSFGVDNEQFF. CDR3 sequence (DNA): TGTGCCAGCAGCTTCGGGGTCGACAATGAGCAGTTCTTC.

The chain carries TRBV7-8 and TRBJ2-3; D unresolved. The CDR3 contains 16 residues. Germline V lookup: CDR1 SGHVS, CDR2 FQNEAQ. V lost 1 base and J 2 bases, leaving 13 bases between the germline ends. The chain's CDR3 is CASSLVSGLDTDTQYF. CDR3 nucleotides: TGTGCCAGCAGCTTAGTTTCTGGTCTAGACACAGATACGCAGTATTTT.

The chain recombines TRBV4-1 with TRBJ1-4; 7 bases agree with TRBD1. CDR1 is MGHRA and CDR2 is YSYEKL in the germline V gene. V was pared by 1 base and J by 5 bases, with 7 bases of the junction left unmatched. The CDR3 runs to 16 residues. This CDR3 reads CASSQASGTENEKLFF. The CDR3 bases are TGCGCCAGCAGCCAAGCTTCCGGGACAGAGAATGAAAAACTGTTTTTT.

The chain employs TRBV5-1 and TRBJ2-7; weak D call: TRBD1 (6 bases). V lost 3 bases and J 0 bases, leaving 10 bases between the germline ends. Germline V lookup: CDR1 SGHRS, CDR2 YFSETQ. The CDR3 runs 14 residues. The chain's CDR3 is CASSWQDSSYEQYF. CDR3 nucleotide sequence: TGCGCCAGCAGCTGGCAGGACAGCTCCTACGAGCAGTACTTC.

The chain uses TRBV10-3 and TRBJ1-2; TRBD1 matches at 7 bases. J gave up 5 bases and V 10 bases, and 10 bases lay outside the gene matches. Per the germline V gene, CDR1 is ENHRY and CDR2 is SYGVKD. The CDR3 is 13 residues long. CDR3 region: CATRGTVNYGYTF. As DNA, the CDR3 is TGTGCCACCCGGGGGACAGTGAATTATGGCTACACCTTC.

V and J are TRBV28 and TRBJ1-2; 9 positions agree with TRBD1. The CDR3 is 15 residues long. Germline loops: CDR1 MDHEN, CDR2 SYDVKM. The ends lost 2 bases at V and 1 base at J; junction bases unmatched: 2. This chain's CDR3 is CASSLRTGVNYGYTF. The CDR3 region has the DNA TGTGCCAGCAGTTTAAGGACAGGGGTTAACTATGGCTACACCTTC.

The chain has TRBV24-1 and TRBJ2-3, with TRBD2 matching over 10 bases. Germline V gives CDR1 KGHDR, CDR2 SFDVKD. The CDR3 sequence is 18 residues long. V lost 4 bases to trimming and J lost 5 bases; unmatched junction nucleotides: 14. Written as DNA, the CDR3 is TGTGCCACCAGTGACCATCTCTCTAGCGGGGGAGAGGAAGATACGCAGTATTTT. Its translation is CATSDHLSSGGEEDTQYF.

The rearrangement uses TRBV18 and TRBJ2-1, with 15 nucleotides matching TRBD2. The CDR3 has 16 residues. The junction had 6 bases not matched to a gene; V was cut back by 6 bases and J by 6 bases. Germline assignment: CDR1 KGHSH and CDR2 LQKENI. CDR3 region: CASSPGTSGRTNEQFF. CDR3 bases: TGTGCCAGCTCCCCCGGGACTAGCGGGAGGACCAATGAGCAGTTCTTC. Filled out from reference TRBV18 and TRBJ2-1, the complete variable domain reads NAGVMQNPRHLVRRRGQEARLRCSPMKGHSHVYWYRQLPEEGLKFMVYLQKENIIDESGMPKERFSAEFPKEGPSILRIQQVVRGDSAAYFCASSPGTSGRTNEQFFGPGTRLTVL.

This chain uses TRBV21-1 with TRBJ2-6; the D segment call TRBD1 is taken from the table without a DNA check. TRBV21-1 is a known pseudogene. The CDR3 contains 17 residues. The CDR3 DNA reads as TGTGCCAGCAGCAAAGGACGGGCAGGGGCTGGGGCCAACGTCCTGACTTTC. Amino acid sequence: CASSKGRAGAGANVLTF.

This clone was seen only a few times. The chain recombines TRBV28 with TRBJ1-1; D gene unclear. Germline V lookup: CDR1 MDHEN, CDR2 SYDVKM. The germline V and J ends were trimmed by 10 bases and 6 bases, with 18 bases remaining between them. The CDR3 extends over 13 amino acids. CDR3 region: CANRRTLLSEAFF. CDR3 sequence (DNA): TGTGCCAATAGACGGACTCTACTCTCTGAAGCTTTCTTT.

This chain joins TRBV30 and TRBJ1-5; possible D gene TRBD1, 5 bases. Deletions cut 2 bases from V and 1 base from J, with 15 bases between. CDR1 GTSNPN and CDR2 SVGIG come from the germline V gene (reference sequence). The CDR3 has 16 amino acids. CDR3 nucleotide sequence: TGTGCCTGGAGTCTAGGGGTACGAAGGAGCAATCAGCCCCAGCATTTT. Protein: CAWSLGVRRSNQPQHF.

In nucleotides, the CDR3 is TGTGCCAGCAGTTTTGGCCTAGCGGGAACCTACGAGCAGTACTTC. Protein: CASSFGLAGTYEQYF. The chain carries TRBV28 and TRBJ2-7, with TRBD2 matching over 9 bases. Germline trimming cut 3 bases from V and 2 bases from J; bases unmatched to any gene: 5. The CDR3 is 15 residues long. The germline V gene has CDR1 MDHEN and CDR2 SYDVKM.

This chain connects TRBV28 to TRBJ2-7; maybe TRBD2 (5 bases). Trimming cost V 6 bases and J 2 bases, with 11 bases left between them. CDR1 is MDHEN, CDR2 SYDVKM, per germline. The CDR3 extends over 13 amino acids. The CDR3 spells CASSPGETYEQYF. The CDR3 nucleotides read TGTGCCAGCAGCCCCGGGGAGACCTACGAGCAGTACTTC.

The J gene is TRBJ1-2, the V gene TRBV7-2, with D uncertain. Germline V gene lookup returns CDR1 SGHTA and CDR2 FQGNSA. The length of the CDR3 is 13 residues. V gave up 4 bases and J gave up 7 bases, with 13 bases separating them. The CDR3 is CASSSQPDSGYTF. DNA of the CDR3: TGTGCCAGCAGCTCCCAACCCGACTCTGGCTACACCTTC.

V and J are TRBV6-5 and TRBJ2-4, with 8 bases matching TRBD2. In germline, CDR1 is MNHEY, CDR2 SVGAGI. Trimming took 2 bases from V and 5 from J; bases not matched to a gene: 8. The CDR3 loop spans 16 amino acids. In DNA, the CDR3 is TGTGCCAGCAGTTACCGGTCCGGGGGGGGACAAAACATTCAGTACTTC. Translated: CASSYRSGGGQNIQYF.

The J gene is TRBJ2-1, the V gene TRBV12-3 or TRBV12-4; D is uncertain. Trimming removed 3 bases from V and 12 bases from J, with 12 bases in between. The length of the CDR3 is 12 residues. The CDR3 reads CASSLISHGQFF. The DNA for the CDR3 is TGTGCCAGCAGTTTGATCTCGCACGGGCAGTTCTTC.

This clone came up once. The rearrangement uses TRBV19 and TRBJ1-2; D ambiguous. Germline CDR1 and CDR2: LNHDA and SQIVND (reference sequence). V lost 6 bases and J 5 bases, leaving 10 bases between the germline ends. The CDR3 is 12 residues long. CDR3 bases: TGTGCCAGTAGCCCGGACTTTTATGGCTACACCTTC. This codes for CASSPDFYGYTF.